The rows below give T cell receptor beta chains drawn from one sample of a study of T cell responses to AZD1222 COVID-19 vaccine. Only in-frame clones appear in the TCRdb table, and some are missing; sequencing was by immunoSEQ multiplex PCR. Among approximately 110,000 clones listed, 65% to 90% were seen once. The specimen was peripheral blood, collected on day 0 of AZD1222 vaccination. These receptors were collected from an adult in good health. Each CDR3 is given with its conserved first and last residue. Each record gives: clone size, CDR3 length, D gene, V gene, J gene, CDR3 DNA, CDR3 protein. A D gene is named only where the DNA matches it firmly. Clone size is stated in some rows and not others, as once, few, many or a class when expanded.

clone_size: .; cdr3_length: 20; d_call: TRBD2; v_call: TRBV7-6; j_call: TRBJ2-2; cdr3_nt: TGTGCCAGCAGCTTACTAGCTGGACTAGCGGTCTTACCGGGCACCGGGGAGCTGTTTTTT; cdr3_aa: CASSLLAGLAVLPGTGELFF
clone_size: .; cdr3_length: 16; d_call: TRBD1; v_call: TRBV24-1; j_call: TRBJ1-5; cdr3_nt: TGTGCCACCAGTGATTTTCGGACAGGATTAAATCAGCCCCAGCATTTT; cdr3_aa: CATSDFRTGLNQPQHF
clone_size: .; cdr3_length: 14; d_call: TRBD1; v_call: TRBV4-1; j_call: TRBJ1-4; cdr3_nt: TGCGCCAGCAGCCAGACAGGGTTTGACGAAAAACTGTTTTTT; cdr3_aa: CASSQTGFDEKLFF
clone_size: .; cdr3_length: 15; d_call: .; v_call: TRBV9; j_call: TRBJ2-1; cdr3_nt: TGTGCCAGCACCTGGGATGGGACAAAGAACAATGAGCAGTTCTTC; cdr3_aa: CASTWDGTKNNEQFF
clone_size: .; cdr3_length: 13; d_call: TRBD1; v_call: TRBV30; j_call: TRBJ1-6; cdr3_nt: TGTGCCTGGAGTGGCCAGGGGGTTTCACCCCTCCACTTT; cdr3_aa: CAWSGQGVSPLHF
clone_size: .; cdr3_length: 14; d_call: .; v_call: TRBV6-1; j_call: TRBJ1-4; cdr3_nt: TGTGCCAGCAGTGAAGGGGCCTATAATGAAAAACTGTTTTTT; cdr3_aa: CASSEGAYNEKLFF
clone_size: .; cdr3_length: 15; d_call: TRBD1; v_call: TRBV5-1; j_call: TRBJ1-2; cdr3_nt: TGCGCCAGCAGCTTGGGGGACAGGGTATCGGATGGCTACACCTTC; cdr3_aa: CASSLGDRVSDGYTF
clone_size: once; cdr3_length: 12; d_call: .; v_call: TRBV6-5; j_call: TRBJ1-2; cdr3_nt: TGTGCCAGCAGCGTAGGGGTCGGGGGCTACACCTTC; cdr3_aa: CASSVGVGGYTF
clone_size: .; cdr3_length: 19; d_call: TRBD2; v_call: TRBV6-2/TRBV6-3; j_call: TRBJ2-7; cdr3_nt: TGTGCCAGCAGTCCATCTGCCGGCGGACTAGCGGGAACTTCCTACGAGCAGTACTTC; cdr3_aa: CASSPSAGGLAGTSYEQYF
clone_size: .; cdr3_length: 13; d_call: .; v_call: TRBV2; j_call: TRBJ1-4; cdr3_nt: TGTGCCAGCAGTGAAGAACTCGTGGAAAAACTGTTTTTT; cdr3_aa: CASSEELVEKLFF
clone_size: .; cdr3_length: 16; d_call: .; v_call: TRBV15; j_call: TRBJ1-2; cdr3_nt: TGTGCCACCAGCAGAGATATGCAGAGGTTCTCCTATGGCTACACCTTC; cdr3_aa: CATSRDMQRFSYGYTF
clone_size: .; cdr3_length: 14; d_call: .; v_call: TRBV3-1/TRBV3-2; j_call: TRBJ1-2; cdr3_nt: TGTGCCAGCAGCGAAGGGTCGGGGGCCTATGGCTACACCTTC; cdr3_aa: CASSEGSGAYGYTF
clone_size: .; cdr3_length: 15; d_call: .; v_call: TRBV5-4; j_call: TRBJ2-7; cdr3_nt: TGTGCCAGCAGCTATCGAGCCGGGACTGCCTACGAGCAGTACTTC; cdr3_aa: CASSYRAGTAYEQYF
clone_size: .; cdr3_length: 11; d_call: .; v_call: TRBV6-2/TRBV6-3; j_call: TRBJ2-7; cdr3_nt: TGTGCCAGCAGTCTCTTCTACGAGCAGTACTTC; cdr3_aa: CASSLFYEQYF
clone_size: .; cdr3_length: 11; d_call: .; v_call: TRBV14; j_call: TRBJ2-1; cdr3_nt: TGTGCCAGCAGCCGATCTCGAGAGCAGTTCTTC; cdr3_aa: CASSRSREQFF
clone_size: .; cdr3_length: 13; d_call: .; v_call: TRBV2; j_call: TRBJ2-2; cdr3_nt: TGTGCCAGCAGTGAACAGGGGCTAGGGGAGCTGTTTTTT; cdr3_aa: CASSEQGLGELFF
clone_size: .; cdr3_length: 13; d_call: .; v_call: TRBV12-3/TRBV12-4; j_call: TRBJ1-1; cdr3_nt: TGTGCCAGCAGTCCACAGGAAGGGACTGAAGCTTTCTTT; cdr3_aa: CASSPQEGTEAFF
clone_size: .; cdr3_length: 12; d_call: .; v_call: TRBV7-3; j_call: TRBJ2-3; cdr3_nt: TGTGCCAGCAGCCCAAGGGGGGATACGCAGTATTTT; cdr3_aa: CASSPRGDTQYF
clone_size: .; cdr3_length: 18; d_call: TRBD1; v_call: TRBV30; j_call: TRBJ1-3; cdr3_nt: TGTGCCTGGAGTGTACTGGACAGGGGGCTCTACTCTGGAAACACCATATATTTT; cdr3_aa: CAWSVLDRGLYSGNTIYF
clone_size: .; cdr3_length: 15; d_call: TRBD1; v_call: TRBV11-2; j_call: TRBJ1-2; cdr3_nt: TGTGCCAGCAGCGGTCAGACAGGGGGCGACTATGGCTACACCTTC; cdr3_aa: CASSGQTGGDYGYTF
clone_size: .; cdr3_length: 17; d_call: TRBD1; v_call: TRBV9; j_call: TRBJ1-4; cdr3_nt: TGTGCCAGCAGCGCCCAGACCTTACAGGGGACTAATGAAAAACTGTTTTTT; cdr3_aa: CASSAQTLQGTNEKLFF
clone_size: .; cdr3_length: 15; d_call: .; v_call: TRBV5-4; j_call: TRBJ1-3; cdr3_nt: TGTGCCAGCAGCCCCGGGACCGACTCTGGAAACACCATATATTTT; cdr3_aa: CASSPGTDSGNTIYF
clone_size: .; cdr3_length: 14; d_call: .; v_call: TRBV27; j_call: TRBJ1-5; cdr3_nt: TGTGCCAGCAGTCCCTGGGACAGCAATCAGCCCCAGCATTTT; cdr3_aa: CASSPWDSNQPQHF
clone_size: .; cdr3_length: 15; d_call: TRBD2; v_call: TRBV28; j_call: TRBJ2-7; cdr3_nt: TGTGCCACCCGTGGGGGGGGACGGGCTTCCTACGAGCAGTACTTC; cdr3_aa: CATRGGGRASYEQYF
clone_size: .; cdr3_length: 14; d_call: .; v_call: TRBV9; j_call: TRBJ2-3; cdr3_nt: TGTGCCAGCAGCGTTAGGTCCGGGGTGGATACGCAGTATTTT; cdr3_aa: CASSVRSGVDTQYF
clone_size: .; cdr3_length: 15; d_call: .; v_call: TRBV19; j_call: TRBJ2-3; cdr3_nt: TGTGCCAGTACAGGGGCAGTACCTAGCACAGATACGCAGTATTTT; cdr3_aa: CASTGAVPSTDTQYF
clone_size: .; cdr3_length: 17; d_call: .; v_call: TRBV10-3; j_call: TRBJ2-6; cdr3_nt: TGTGCCATCAGTGAGGCGGCCGGGGGAGCTGGGGCCAACGTCCTGACTTTC; cdr3_aa: CAISEAAGGAGANVLTF
clone_size: .; cdr3_length: 13; d_call: .; v_call: TRBV12-3/TRBV12-4; j_call: TRBJ1-2; cdr3_nt: TGTGCCAGCAGCCTACAGCGACCGGATGGCTACACCTTC; cdr3_aa: CASSLQRPDGYTF
clone_size: .; cdr3_length: 14; d_call: .; v_call: TRBV6-6; j_call: TRBJ2-1; cdr3_nt: TGTGCCAGCGGAAACACGCCCGTTGTTAATGAGCAGTTCTTC; cdr3_aa: CASGNTPVVNEQFF
clone_size: .; cdr3_length: 11; d_call: .; v_call: TRBV20-1; j_call: TRBJ2-7; cdr3_nt: TGCAGTGCCCCGCGTAGCTACGAGCAGTACTTC; cdr3_aa: CSAPRSYEQYF
clone_size: .; cdr3_length: 15; d_call: TRBD1; v_call: TRBV28; j_call: TRBJ2-2; cdr3_nt: TGTGCCAGCGGTCAGGGGGCGCAGGGCACCGGGGAGCTGTTTTTT; cdr3_aa: CASGQGAQGTGELFF
clone_size: .; cdr3_length: 13; d_call: .; v_call: TRBV29-1; j_call: TRBJ1-5; cdr3_nt: TGCAGCGTTGAAGGAGGGGGGGGTCAGCCCCAGCATTTT; cdr3_aa: CSVEGGGGQPQHF
clone_size: once; cdr3_length: 14; d_call: .; v_call: TRBV5-1; j_call: TRBJ1-1; cdr3_nt: TGCGCCAGCAGCTTGGACAGCCCCAACACTGAAGCTTTCTTT; cdr3_aa: CASSLDSPNTEAFF
clone_size: .; cdr3_length: 13; d_call: .; v_call: TRBV2; j_call: TRBJ1-5; cdr3_nt: TGTGCCACAAGACGTAATCAGAATCAGCCCCAGCATTTT; cdr3_aa: CATRRNQNQPQHF
clone_size: .; cdr3_length: 14; d_call: TRBD2; v_call: TRBV2; j_call: TRBJ2-3; cdr3_nt: TGTGCCAGCAGCCTAAGGCGGGGGGAAGATACGCAGTATTTT; cdr3_aa: CASSLRRGEDTQYF
clone_size: .; cdr3_length: 11; d_call: .; v_call: TRBV7-9; j_call: TRBJ2-6; cdr3_nt: TGTGTGGAGGAAGGGGCCAACGTCCTGACTTTC; cdr3_aa: CVEEGANVLTF
clone_size: .; cdr3_length: 14; d_call: .; v_call: TRBV5-6; j_call: TRBJ1-1; cdr3_nt: TGTGCCAGCAGCTCCGTGCGATATATGACAGGAGCTTTCTTT; cdr3_aa: CASSSVRYMTGAFF
clone_size: .; cdr3_length: 15; d_call: TRBD1; v_call: TRBV19; j_call: TRBJ1-2; cdr3_nt: TGTGCCAGCTCCCCGGGGACAGGGGAAGACTATGGCTACACCTTC; cdr3_aa: CASSPGTGEDYGYTF
clone_size: .; cdr3_length: 15; d_call: .; v_call: TRBV3-1/TRBV3-2; j_call: TRBJ1-5; cdr3_nt: TGTGCCAGCAGCCAAGGGCAGGGTGGCAATCAGCCCCAGCATTTT; cdr3_aa: CASSQGQGGNQPQHF
clone_size: .; cdr3_length: 15; d_call: .; v_call: TRBV2; j_call: TRBJ1-3; cdr3_nt: TGTGCCCAGGAACCTACAGGGAGGGCTGGAAACACCATATATTTT; cdr3_aa: CAQEPTGRAGNTIYF
clone_size: .; cdr3_length: 18; d_call: TRBD1; v_call: TRBV18; j_call: TRBJ1-2; cdr3_nt: TGTGCCAGCTCACCACCGACAGGGGGCCCTACAAGCCTCGGGGGCTACACCTTC; cdr3_aa: CASSPPTGGPTSLGGYTF
clone_size: .; cdr3_length: 14; d_call: .; v_call: TRBV3-1/TRBV3-2; j_call: TRBJ2-7; cdr3_nt: TGTGCCAGCAGCCATCCGGGGGTGGGTGCCGAGCAGTACTTC; cdr3_aa: CASSHPGVGAEQYF
clone_size: .; cdr3_length: 13; d_call: .; v_call: TRBV7-2; j_call: TRBJ2-1; cdr3_nt: TGTGCCAGCAGCATCGGCCCACACAATGAGCAGTTCTTC; cdr3_aa: CASSIGPHNEQFF
clone_size: .; cdr3_length: 13; d_call: .; v_call: TRBV5-1; j_call: TRBJ1-1; cdr3_nt: TGCGCCAGCAGCTTCCCCGGGGGGACTGAAGCTTTCTTT; cdr3_aa: CASSFPGGTEAFF
clone_size: .; cdr3_length: 14; d_call: .; v_call: TRBV27; j_call: TRBJ1-2; cdr3_nt: TGTGCCAGCAGCCCCTTCGGGGAGGGCTATGGCTACACCTTC; cdr3_aa: CASSPFGEGYGYTF
clone_size: .; cdr3_length: 14; d_call: .; v_call: TRBV27; j_call: TRBJ1-2; cdr3_nt: TGTGCCAGCAGCCCCGGGGGCAGGGCACATGGCTACACCTTC; cdr3_aa: CASSPGGRAHGYTF
clone_size: .; cdr3_length: 13; d_call: .; v_call: TRBV18; j_call: TRBJ2-7; cdr3_nt: TGTGCCAGCTCACCACCTGGGGGCCACGAGCAGTACTTC; cdr3_aa: CASSPPGGHEQYF
clone_size: .; cdr3_length: 14; d_call: TRBD1; v_call: TRBV7-9; j_call: TRBJ1-6; cdr3_nt: TGTGCCAGCAGCCCCGGGACAGATAATTCACCCCTCCACTTT; cdr3_aa: CASSPGTDNSPLHF
clone_size: .; cdr3_length: 14; d_call: .; v_call: TRBV2; j_call: TRBJ1-1; cdr3_nt: TGTGCCAGCAGCAGGACAGCCATGAACACTGAAGCTTTCTTT; cdr3_aa: CASSRTAMNTEAFF
clone_size: .; cdr3_length: 13; d_call: .; v_call: TRBV27; j_call: TRBJ2-2; cdr3_nt: TGTGCCAGCAGCTTACTGAACGCCGGGGAGCTGTTTTTT; cdr3_aa: CASSLLNAGELFF
clone_size: .; cdr3_length: 15; d_call: .; v_call: TRBV13; j_call: TRBJ2-7; cdr3_nt: TGTGCCAGCAGCTTAGGTGGAAGTAGGGGGAACGAGCAGTACTTC; cdr3_aa: CASSLGGSRGNEQYF
clone_size: .; cdr3_length: 16; d_call: .; v_call: TRBV27; j_call: TRBJ2-7; cdr3_nt: TGTGCCAGCAGCTCTCTGGTTGGGGCAATCACCTACGAGCAGTACTTC; cdr3_aa: CASSSLVGAITYEQYF